This T cell receptor (beta chain) appears in the sequencing data of a study of CD8+CD57+ T cells in acquired aplastic anemia. The template for TCR beta VDJ and CDR3 sequence profiling was genomic DNA. TCRdb called the reads again in MiXCR, with one record for every CDR3 protein. The sample shows 180,000 or so distinct CDR3 sequences, 45% to 50% of them seen only once. Germline-derived CDR1 and CDR2 are LNHDA and SQIVND (reference sequence). The CDR3 length is 17 residues. V was pared by 8 bases and J by 0 bases, with 17 bases between. The rearrangement uses TRBV19 and TRBJ2-6, with D perhaps TRBD1 or TRBD2 (5 bases each). The material sequenced was sorted CD4+, CD8+, or CD8+CD57+ T cells (not recorded which) from PBMCs. This TCR derives from a human donor in good health. The CDR3 nucleotides read TGTGCCAGTTGGGGACCTACCCCCTCCTCTGGGGCCAACGTCCTGACTTTC. It specifies CASWGPTPSSGANVLTF. The variable domain in full, with the rest retrieved from reference TRBV19 and TRBJ2-6, is DGGITQSPKYLFRKEGQNVTLSCEQNLNHDAMYWYRQDPGQGLRLIYYSQIVNDFQKGDIAEGYSVSREKKESFPLTVTSAQKNPTAFYLCASWGPTPSSGANVLTFGAGSRLTVL.